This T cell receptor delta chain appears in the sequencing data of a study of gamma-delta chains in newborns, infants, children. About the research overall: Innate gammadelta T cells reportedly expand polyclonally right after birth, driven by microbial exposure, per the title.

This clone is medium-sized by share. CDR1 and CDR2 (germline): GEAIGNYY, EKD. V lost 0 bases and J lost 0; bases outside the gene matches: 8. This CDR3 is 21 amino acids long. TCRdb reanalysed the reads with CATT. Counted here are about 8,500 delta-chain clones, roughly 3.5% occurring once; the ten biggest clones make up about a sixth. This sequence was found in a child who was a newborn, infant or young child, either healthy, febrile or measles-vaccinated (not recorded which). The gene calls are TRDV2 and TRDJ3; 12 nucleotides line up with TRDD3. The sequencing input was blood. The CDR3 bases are TGTGCCTGTGACACCGCGGTACTGGGGGATACACTCTCCTGGGACACCCGACAGATGTTTTTC. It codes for CACDTAVLGDTLSWDTRQMFF.